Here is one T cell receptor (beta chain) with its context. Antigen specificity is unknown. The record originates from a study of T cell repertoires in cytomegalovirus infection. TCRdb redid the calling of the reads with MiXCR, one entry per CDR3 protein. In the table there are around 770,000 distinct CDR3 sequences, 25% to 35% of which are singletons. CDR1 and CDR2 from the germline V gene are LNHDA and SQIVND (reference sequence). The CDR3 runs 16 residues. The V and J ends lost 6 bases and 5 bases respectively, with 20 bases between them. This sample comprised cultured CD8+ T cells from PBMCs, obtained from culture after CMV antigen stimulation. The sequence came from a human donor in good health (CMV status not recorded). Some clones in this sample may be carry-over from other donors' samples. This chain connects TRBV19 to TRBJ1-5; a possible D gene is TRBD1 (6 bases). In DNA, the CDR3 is TGTGCCAGTAGCGAAACGAGGGGGGCGGAAGATCAGCCCCAGCATTTT. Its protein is CASSETRGAEDQPQHF.